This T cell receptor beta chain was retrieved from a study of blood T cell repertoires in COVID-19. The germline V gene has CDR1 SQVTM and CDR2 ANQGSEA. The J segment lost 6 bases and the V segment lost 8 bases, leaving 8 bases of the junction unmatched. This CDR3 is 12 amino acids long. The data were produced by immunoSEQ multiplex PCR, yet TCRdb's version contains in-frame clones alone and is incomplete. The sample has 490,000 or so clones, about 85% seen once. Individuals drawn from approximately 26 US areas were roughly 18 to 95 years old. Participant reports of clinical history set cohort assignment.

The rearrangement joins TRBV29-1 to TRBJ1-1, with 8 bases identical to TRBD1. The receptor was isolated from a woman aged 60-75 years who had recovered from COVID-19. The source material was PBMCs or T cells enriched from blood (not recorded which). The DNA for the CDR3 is TGCAGCACATTACAGGGGGAAGCTGAAGCTTTCTTT. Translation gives CSTLQGEAEAFF.